These 30 T cell receptor beta chains originate from one sample sequenced in a study of tumor and adjacent non-tumor tissue in lung cancer. Three rounds of nested PCR, following a modified ARM-PCR protocol, produced the TCRbeta library. TCRdb re-analysed the multiplex PCR reads in MiXCR, keeping a single row per CDR3 protein. The sample has approximately 120,000 distinct CDR3 sequences; roughly 73% are singletons. RNA was extracted from bulk tissue without any cell sorting. The source material was lung tumor tissue. The receptors stem from a woman in her sixties with non-small cell lung cancer.

The V gene is TRBV6-6, the J gene TRBJ1-1; D uncertain. The germline V gene encodes CDR1 MNHNY and CDR2 SVGAGI (reference sequence). The CDR3 runs 13 residues. Trimming stripped 6 bases from V and 4 bases from J, with 12 bases between. The CDR3 DNA sequence: TGTGCCAGCAGGGGATTAGAGGGCACTGAAGCTTTCTTT. It encodes CASRGLEGTEAFF.

A remark on this clonotype: Without the conserved terminal phenylalanine or tryptophan, this CDR3 likely stems from a read error. The J gene is TRBJ2-1, the V gene TRBV20-1; 8 bases line up with TRBD2. Germline CDR1 is DFQATT and CDR2 is SNEGSKA (reference sequence). This CDR3 contains 14 residues. The CDR3 here is CSASVASGLDEQFL. CDR3 DNA: TGTAGTGCTAGTGTGGCTAGCGGGCTCGATGAGCAGTTCTTA.

For this clonotype: This may be a read error, as it is one base from a much larger clone. The chain employs TRBV6-1 and TRBJ1-1; D call uncertain. This CDR3 spans 12 amino acids. The ends were cut back, 4 bases at V and 11 bases at J, with 14 bases in the middle. The V gene's germline CDR1 is MNHNS and CDR2 SASEGT. CDR3 protein: CASSVNGEFAFF. In nucleotides, the CDR3 is TGTGCCAGCAGTGTTAATGGGGAATTTGCTTTCTTT.

The CDR3 loop is CSAKGQGDNEQFF. CDR3 in DNA: TGCAGCGCGAAGGGACAGGGTGACAATGAGCAGTTCTTC. V and J are TRBV29-1 and TRBJ2-1, with 9 nucleotides matching TRBD1. Germline V gene sequence: CDR1 SQVTM, CDR2 ANQGSEA. The CDR3 spans 13 residues. The J segment lost 5 bases and the V segment lost 7 bases, leaving 6 bases of the junction unmatched.

As concerns this clonotype: The conserved phenylalanine or tryptophan is not found at the CDR3 terminus, so this likely reflects a read error. The limits of the CDR3 on the DNA are not certain, so only TCRdb's listed CDR3 is given. The chain uses TRBV11-1 and TRBJ1-1. The CDR3 has 14 amino acids, counting both end residues. CDR1 SGHAT and CDR2 FQDESV come from the germline V gene (reference sequence). CDR3: CASNLEDLLSEAFC.

Concerning this clonotype itself: One end of the junction fails to match germline, which may point to a read error. The chain links TRBV28 to TRBJ1-3; D may be TRBD1 (6 bases). The V gene's germline CDR1 is MDHEN and CDR2 SYDVKM. The CDR3 extends over 14 amino acids. As DNA, the CDR3 is TGTGCCAGCAGTTATGGGGGCGCGGGAAATACCATATATTTT. It yields the protein CASSYGGAGNTIYF.

Details on this clonotype: One end of the junction fails to match germline, which may point to a read error. The rearrangement joins TRBV4-3 to TRBJ1-1; D unclear. The V gene's germline CDR1 is LGHNA and CDR2 YSLEER. This CDR3 has 13 residues. CDR3 in DNA: TGCGCCAGCAGCCGAGATAGAGGCGGTGAAGCATTCTTT. Amino acid sequence: CASSRDRGGEAFF.

With respect to this clonotype: Germline is not matched at one junction end, which may reflect a read error. The chain has TRBV6-2 or TRBV6-3 and TRBJ2-2; D is possibly TRBD2 (5 bases). The germline CDR1 and CDR2 sequences are MNHEY and SVGEGT. The CDR3 runs to 17 residues. The CDR3 DNA reads as TGTGTCAGCAGTTACACCCAACAGAGGGTCAACACCGGGGAGTTGTTTTTT. Amino acids: CVSSYTQQRVNTGELFF.

This clonotype was detected once. V usage is TRBV14 and J usage is TRBJ1-2; no definite D call. Germline CDR1 reads SGHDN; CDR2 reads FVKESK. The CDR3 is 15 amino acids. V was cut by 0 bases and J by 2 bases, with 10 bases left in between. In DNA, the CDR3 is TGTGCCAGCAGCCAAGATTTTCGGTGGAACTATGGCTACACCTTC. Protein: CASSQDFRWNYGYTF.

This clonotype has more than one count but fewer than ten. A read error may account for a junction end that differs from germline. The chain joins TRBV20-1 to TRBJ2-1, with 9 bases aligning to TRBD2. The germline V gene has CDR1 DFQATT and CDR2 SNEGSKA (reference sequence). The CDR3 is 16 residues long. CDR3 amino acids: CSARSGTSQTYDEQFF. The CDR3 DNA follows: TGCAGTGCTAGATCAGGGACTAGCCAAACCTACGATGAGCAGTTCTTC.

A remark on this clonotype: Its ends do not fully match the called genes, so a read error is possible. The chain joins TRBV12-3 or TRBV12-4 to TRBJ2-5; D perhaps matches TRBD2 (7 bases). The CDR3 length is 13 residues. CDR3 DNA sequence: TGTACCAGCGCCTGGGGGGGGCACGAGACCCAGTACTTC. It encodes CTSAWGGHETQYF.

This clonotype was observed a few times. Germline is not matched at one junction end, which may reflect a read error. The chain has TRBV11-2 and TRBJ1-3; D remains ambiguous. The CDR3 totals 11 residues. The V gene's germline CDR1 is SGHAT and CDR2 FQNNGV. The CDR3 DNA reads TGTGCCAGCAGCTCGACACCTTCAATTCATTTT. Amino acid sequence: CASSSTPSIHF.

Worth noting for this clonotype: One end of the junction does not line up with germline, which may come from a read error. The chain joins TRBV4-3 to TRBJ2-6; a possible D gene is TRBD1 (5 bases). The CDR3 length is 16 residues. CDR1 and CDR2 (germline): LGHNA, YSLEER. This CDR3 is CASSQEPDSGANVLTF. DNA of the CDR3: TGCGCCAGCAGCCAAGAACCAGACTCTGGGGCCAACGTCCTGACTTTT.

Concerning this clonotype: Because it lacks the conserved phenylalanine or tryptophan at the end, this CDR3 is likely a read error. V usage is TRBV20-1 and J usage is TRBJ1-6; D ambiguous. The germline gives CDR1 DFQATT, CDR2 SNEGSKA (reference sequence). This CDR3 contains 12 residues. The CDR3 loop reads CCANRASSPLHL. The CDR3 bases are TGCTGTGCTAATCGGGCAAGTTCACCCCTCCACCTT.

Of note for this clonotype: Likely a read error: the CDR3 ends without its conserved phenylalanine or tryptophan. The rearrangement links TRBV20-1 to TRBJ1-5, with TRBD1 as a possible D gene (6 bases). Looked up from germline, CDR1 is DFQATT and CDR2 is SNEGSKA (reference sequence). The CDR3 consists of 16 residues. DNA of the CDR3: TGCAGTGCTAGAGACGGACAGAGAACGAGCAATCAACCCCAGCATTTA. This encodes CSARDGQRTSNQPQHL.

This clonotype was observed a single time. One junction end does not reproduce the germline sequence, and a read error may be involved. The rearrangement joins TRBV4-3 to TRBJ2-6; TRBD2 agrees at 7 bases. Looked up from germline, CDR1 is LGHNA and CDR2 is YSLEER. The CDR3 consists of 18 residues. The CDR3 is CASSLRGPHLGGTNLLTF. CDR3 DNA: TGCGCCAGCAGCCTTCGAGGGCCACATCTGGGAGGGACCAACCTCCTGACTTTC.

A remark on this clonotype: Its ends do not fully match the called genes, so a read error is possible. V is TRBV11-2 and J is TRBJ2-7; D gene ambiguous. Per the germline V gene, CDR1 is SGHAT and CDR2 is FQNNGV. This CDR3 has 12 amino acids. This chain's CDR3 is CASSAYRYEQYF. CDR3 nucleotides: TGTGCTAGCAGCGCATACCGCTACGAGCAGTACTTC. The variable domain in full, with the rest retrieved from reference TRBV11-2 and TRBJ2-7, is EAGVAQSPRYKIIEKRQSVAFWCNPISGHATLYWYQQILGQGPKLLIQFQNNGVVDDSQLPKDRFSAERLKGVDSTLKIQPAKLEDSAVYLCASSAYRYEQYFGPGTRLTVT.

In the case of this clonotype: Possible read error: a much larger clone is one base away. The gene calls are TRBV6-1 and TRBJ1-6, with a weak D call TRBD1 (5 bases). Germline V gives CDR1 MNHNS, CDR2 SASEGT. The CDR3 consists of 17 residues. The CDR3 region is CASSRGLSGSEESPLNF. CDR3 coding DNA: TGTGCCAGCTCGCGGGGACTCTCAGGGAGCGAAGAATCACCCCTCAACTTT.

For this clonotype: A read error may account for a junction end that differs from germline. The gene calls are TRBV14 and TRBJ2-5, with D uncertain. The CDR3 consists of 15 residues. Germline lookup yields CDR1 SGHDN and CDR2 FVKESK. CDR3 nucleotide sequence: TGTGCCAGCAGCCAAGTAGGCAGGAACCAAGGGACCCAGTACTTC. Translating gives CASSQVGRNQGTQYF.

The gene calls are TRBV7-6 and TRBJ1-1; D ambiguous. With 6 bases removed from V and 1 base from J, the gap between germline ends came to 9 bases. This CDR3 has 13 amino acids. Germline V gene lookup returns CDR1 SGHVS and CDR2 FNYEAQ. The CDR3 here is CASSREGNTEAFF. The CDR3 nucleotides are TGTGCCAGCAGTCGCGAGGGGAACACTGAAGCTTTCTTT.

To note about this clonotype: Compared with germline, one end of the junction differs, possibly owing to a read error. The chain joins TRBV7-9 to TRBJ1-4, with TRBD1 identical over 8 bases. CDR1 SEHNR and CDR2 FQNEAQ come from the germline V gene (reference sequence). The CDR3 is made up of 15 amino acids. Here the CDR3 DNA reads TGTGTCAGCAGCCCCGGTGGGACAGGTGATGAAAAACTGTTTTTT. Its translation is CVSSPGGTGDEKLFF.

On this clonotype: The conserved final phenylalanine or tryptophan is absent from the CDR3, which likely points to a read error. The V call is TRBV11-3, the J call TRBJ1-1; D remains ambiguous. CDR1 is SGHNT, CDR2 YENEEA, per germline. There are 15 residues in the CDR3. For the CDR3, the DNA is TGTGCCACCAGCTTAGACTCGGGGAGAGGCACTGAAGCTTTCTAT. As protein: CATSLDSGRGTEAFY.

Turning to this clonotype: A read error may be the cause here, since a much bigger clone is one base away. The chain joins TRBV28 to TRBJ2-1; D may correspond to TRBD1 or TRBD2 (5 bases each). Trimming left V 5 bases short and J 8 bases short, with 22 bases between. The germline V gene encodes CDR1 MDHEN and CDR2 SYDVKM. The CDR3 has 16 amino acids. CDR3 sequence (DNA): TGTGCCAGCAGTCACCGGGGCCACAGAACGTACGATGAGCAGTTCTTC. Its protein is CASSHRGHRTYDEQFF.

A note on this clonotype: The junction and the germline gene differ at one end; a read error may be behind it. The J gene is TRBJ1-4, the V gene TRBV4-3; TRBD1 matches at 7 bases. The CDR3 contains 15 residues. Germline CDR1 is LGHNA and CDR2 is YSLEER. The CDR3 bases are TGCTCCAGCAGTCAAGATGAGGACAGGAGGAGCGAACTGTTTTTT. It yields the protein CSSSQDEDRRSELFF.

Concerning this clonotype itself: An end of the junction differs from the germline gene, which may be a read error. The genes are TRBV20-1 and TRBJ2-7; D not resolved. The germline CDR1 and CDR2 sequences are DFQATT and SNEGSKA (reference sequence). The CDR3 runs 15 residues. CDR3 residues: CTARDYKARKYEQYF. For the CDR3, the DNA is TGCACTGCTAGAGATTACAAAGCTCGTAAGTACGAGCAGTACTTC.

This clonotype showed up just once. Here the CDR3 omits its conserved ending phenylalanine or tryptophan, so a read error is the likely source. The J gene is TRBJ2-1, the V gene TRBV11-2, with a tentative D call TRBD2 (6 bases). This CDR3 has 17 amino acids. Germline V CDR1 and CDR2: SGHAT, FQNNGV. CDR3 nucleotides: TGTGCCAACAGCTTAGGCCCACTAGCAGTATCCTACAATGAGCAGTTCTTA. Translation gives CANSLGPLAVSYNEQFL.

To note about this clonotype: Sequence at one end of the junction differs from germline and may be a read error. V gene TRBV11-2 combines with J gene TRBJ2-7, with D perhaps TRBD2 (5 bases). Germline V gene sequence: CDR1 SGHAT, CDR2 FQNNGV. The CDR3 sequence is 15 residues long. CDR3 amino acids: CVSGLQSSNNYEQYF. For the CDR3, the DNA is TGTGTCAGCGGACTCCAATCCAGCAATAACTACGAGCAATACTTC.

By sample fraction, this clonotype is medium-sized (0.01 to 0.1%). The rearrangement uses TRBV12-3 or TRBV12-4 and TRBJ2-4; tentatively, D is TRBD1 (6 bases). This CDR3 is built from 15 residues. V was pared by 3 bases and J by 1 base, with 10 bases between. CDR3 in DNA: TGTGCCAGCAGTTTCAGGGGAGACGCCAAAAACATTCAGTACTTC. Translating it yields CASSFRGDAKNIQYF.

As to this clonotype: At one end, the junction sequence differs from germline, possibly due to a read error. The J gene is TRBJ2-2, the V gene TRBV4-3; a weak D match, TRBD2 (5 bases). This CDR3 has 13 residues. CDR1 is LGHNA and CDR2 is YSLEER in the germline V gene. The CDR3 DNA follows: TGCGCCAGCAGTCAAGATACCGCCGGGGAGCTGTTATTT. As protein: CASSQDTAGELLF.

Turning to this clonotype: The germline gene is not matched at one end of the junction; a read error may be the cause. V is TRBV6-1 and J is TRBJ2-2; possibly TRBD2 for D (5 bases). Germline CDR1 reads MNHNS; CDR2 reads SASEGT. The CDR3 totals 14 residues. CDR3 sequence: CTSSYYMNTGEMFF. Here the CDR3 DNA reads TGTACCAGCAGTTATTACATGAACACCGGGGAGATGTTTTTT.